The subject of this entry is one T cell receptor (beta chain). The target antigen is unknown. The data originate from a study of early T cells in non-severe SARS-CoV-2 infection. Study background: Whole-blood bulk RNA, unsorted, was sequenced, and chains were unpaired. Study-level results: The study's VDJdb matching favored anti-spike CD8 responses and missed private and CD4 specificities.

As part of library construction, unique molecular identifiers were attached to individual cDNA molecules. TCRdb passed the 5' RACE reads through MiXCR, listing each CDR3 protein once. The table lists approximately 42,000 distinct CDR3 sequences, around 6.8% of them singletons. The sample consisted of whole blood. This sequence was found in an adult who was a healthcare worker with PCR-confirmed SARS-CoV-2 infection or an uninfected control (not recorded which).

CDR3 sequence (DNA): TGTGCCAGCTCACCGGGTACTAGCGGGCTCGAGCAGTACTTC. It codes for CASSPGTSGLEQYF. V is TRBV18 and J is TRBJ2-7; 9 bases map to TRBD2. Per germline, CDR1 KGHSH and CDR2 LQKENI. This CDR3 has 14 residues. V was pared by 3 bases and J by 6 bases, with 6 bases of the junction left unmatched.